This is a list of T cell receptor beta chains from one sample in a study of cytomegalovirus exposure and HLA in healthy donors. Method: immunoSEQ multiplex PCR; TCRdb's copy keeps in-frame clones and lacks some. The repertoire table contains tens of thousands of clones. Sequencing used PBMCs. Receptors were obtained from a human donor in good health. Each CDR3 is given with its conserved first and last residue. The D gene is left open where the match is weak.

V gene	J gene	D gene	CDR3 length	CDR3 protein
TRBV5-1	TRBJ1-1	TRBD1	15	CASSTDGQGNTEAFF
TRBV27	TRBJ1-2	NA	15	CASSLPRGGHYGYTF
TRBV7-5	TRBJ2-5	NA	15	CVRSSGGTSQETQYF
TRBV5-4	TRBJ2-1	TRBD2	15	CASSFILGLVNEQFF
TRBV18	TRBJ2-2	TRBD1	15	CASSLGQGNTGELFF
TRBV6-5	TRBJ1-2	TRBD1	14	CASRADRGLHGYTF
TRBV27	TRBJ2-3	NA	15	CASSFLGGGLATQYF
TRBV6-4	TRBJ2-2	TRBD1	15	CASTPDRGLTGELFF
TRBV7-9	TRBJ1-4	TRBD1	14	CASSLADRGEKLFF
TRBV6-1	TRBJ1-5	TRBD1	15	CASSDSGQGSRPQHF
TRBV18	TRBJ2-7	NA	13	CASSPPQSYEQYF
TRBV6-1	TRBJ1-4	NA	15	CASSKYRERGEKLFF
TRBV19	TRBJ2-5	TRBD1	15	CASSRQGLRQETQYF
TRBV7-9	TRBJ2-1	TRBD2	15	CASSLTGQRGNEQFF
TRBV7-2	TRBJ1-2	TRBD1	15	CASSLNQGANYGYTF
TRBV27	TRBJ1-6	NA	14	CASSLTGSFSPLHF
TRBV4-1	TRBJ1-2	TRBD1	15	CASSKWTGERNGYTF
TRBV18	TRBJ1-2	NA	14	CASSTTGTIYGYTF
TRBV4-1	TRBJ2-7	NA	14	CASSQRLLAYEQYF
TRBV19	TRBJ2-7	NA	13	CASSIGQSYEQYF
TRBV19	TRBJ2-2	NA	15	CASSMGAWNTGELFF
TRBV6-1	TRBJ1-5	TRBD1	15	CASKPGTGGNQPQHF
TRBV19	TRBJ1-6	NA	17	CASSPEDASSYNSPLHF
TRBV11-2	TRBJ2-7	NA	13	CASSLFLAYEQYF
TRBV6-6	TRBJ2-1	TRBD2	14	CASSGGLAGNEQFF
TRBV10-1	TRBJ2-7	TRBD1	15	CASSEGQASSYEQYF